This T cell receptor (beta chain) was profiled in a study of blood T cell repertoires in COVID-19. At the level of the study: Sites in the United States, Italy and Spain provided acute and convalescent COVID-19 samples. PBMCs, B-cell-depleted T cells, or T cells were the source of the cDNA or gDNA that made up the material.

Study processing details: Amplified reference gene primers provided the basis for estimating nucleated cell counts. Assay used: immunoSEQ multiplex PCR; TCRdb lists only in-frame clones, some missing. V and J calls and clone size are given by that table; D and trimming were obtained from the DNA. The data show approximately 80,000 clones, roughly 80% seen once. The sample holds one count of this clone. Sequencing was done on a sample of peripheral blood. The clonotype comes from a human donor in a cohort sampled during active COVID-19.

This CDR3 is CASSLGSGGPYEQYF. CDR3 in DNA: TGTGCCAGCAGCTTAGGTTCGGGGGGCCCCTACGAGCAGTACTTC. This chain joins TRBV11-2 and TRBJ2-7; weak D call: TRBD2 (7 bases). V dropped 1 base and J dropped 2 bases, with 12 bases sitting between them. Germline loops: CDR1 SGHAT, CDR2 FQNNGV. The CDR3 consists of 15 residues.